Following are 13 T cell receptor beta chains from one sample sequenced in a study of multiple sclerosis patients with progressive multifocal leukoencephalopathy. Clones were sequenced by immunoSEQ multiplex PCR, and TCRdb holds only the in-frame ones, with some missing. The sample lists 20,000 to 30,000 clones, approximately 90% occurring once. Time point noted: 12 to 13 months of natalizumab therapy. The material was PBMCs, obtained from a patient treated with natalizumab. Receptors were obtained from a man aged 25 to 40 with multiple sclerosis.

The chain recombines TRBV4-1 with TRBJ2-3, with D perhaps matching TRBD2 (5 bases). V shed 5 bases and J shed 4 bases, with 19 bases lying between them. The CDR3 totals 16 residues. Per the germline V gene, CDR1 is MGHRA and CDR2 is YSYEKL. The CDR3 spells CASSSVARGGADTQYF. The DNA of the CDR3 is TGCGCCAGCAGCTCCGTAGCGAGAGGAGGAGCAGATACGCAGTATTTT.

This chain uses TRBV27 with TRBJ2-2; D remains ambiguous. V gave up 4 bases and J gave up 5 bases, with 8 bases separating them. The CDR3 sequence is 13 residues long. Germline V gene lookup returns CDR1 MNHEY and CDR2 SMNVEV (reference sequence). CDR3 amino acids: CASSYEGTGELFF. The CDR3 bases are TGTGCCAGCAGTTATGAAGGGACCGGGGAGCTGTTTTTT.

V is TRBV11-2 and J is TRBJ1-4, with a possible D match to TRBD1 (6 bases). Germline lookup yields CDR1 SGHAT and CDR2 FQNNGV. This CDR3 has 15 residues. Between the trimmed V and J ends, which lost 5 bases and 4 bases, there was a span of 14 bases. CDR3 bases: TGTGCCAGCAGCCCTAGACAGGATATTAATGAAAAACTGTTTTTT. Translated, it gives CASSPRQDINEKLFF.

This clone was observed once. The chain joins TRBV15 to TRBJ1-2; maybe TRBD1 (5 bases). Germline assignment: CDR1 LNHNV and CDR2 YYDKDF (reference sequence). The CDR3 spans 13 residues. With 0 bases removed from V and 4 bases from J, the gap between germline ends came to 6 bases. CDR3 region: CATSREGGYGYTF. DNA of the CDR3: TGTGCCACCAGCAGAGAGGGGGGCTATGGCTACACCTTC.

CDR3 coding DNA: TGTGCCAGTTCCACGTCGGCTGGAAACACCATATATTTT. Its protein product is CASSTSAGNTIYF. The chain has TRBV6-5 and TRBJ1-3, with D hard to call. In germline, CDR1 is MNHEY, CDR2 SVGAGI. V lost 9 bases and J 2 bases, leaving 11 bases between the germline ends. This CDR3 spans 13 amino acids.

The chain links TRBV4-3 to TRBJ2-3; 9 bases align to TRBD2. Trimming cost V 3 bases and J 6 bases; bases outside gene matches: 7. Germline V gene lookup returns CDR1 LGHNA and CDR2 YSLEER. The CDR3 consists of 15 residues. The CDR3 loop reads CASSQSWREGDTQYF. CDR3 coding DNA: TGCGCCAGCAGCCAGAGTTGGCGGGAGGGGGATACGCAGTATTTT.

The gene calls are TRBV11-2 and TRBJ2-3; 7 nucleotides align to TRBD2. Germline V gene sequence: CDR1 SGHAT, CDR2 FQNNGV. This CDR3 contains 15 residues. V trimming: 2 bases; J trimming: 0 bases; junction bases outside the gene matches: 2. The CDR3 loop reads CASSLLGRSTDTQYF. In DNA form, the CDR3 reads TGTGCCAGCAGCTTACTCGGGAGGAGCACAGATACGCAGTATTTT.

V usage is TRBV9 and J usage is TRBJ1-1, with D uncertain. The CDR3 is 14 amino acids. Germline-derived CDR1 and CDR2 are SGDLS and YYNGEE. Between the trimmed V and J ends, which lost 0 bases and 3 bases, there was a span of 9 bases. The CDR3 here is CASSVGVVDTEAFF. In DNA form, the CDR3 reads TGTGCCAGCAGCGTAGGCGTGGTCGACACTGAAGCTTTCTTT. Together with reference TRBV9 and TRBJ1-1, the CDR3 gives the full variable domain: DSGVTQTPKHLITATGQRVTLRCSPRSGDLSVYWYQQSLDQGLQFLIQYYNGEERAKGNILERFSAQQFPDLHSELNLSSLELGDSALYFCASSVGVVDTEAFFGQGTRLTVV.

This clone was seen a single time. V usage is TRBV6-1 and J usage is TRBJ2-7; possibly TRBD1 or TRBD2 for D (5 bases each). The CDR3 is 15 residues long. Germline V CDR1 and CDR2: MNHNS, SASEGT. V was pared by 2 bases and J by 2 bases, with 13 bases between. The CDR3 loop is CASSEWLTGPYEQYV. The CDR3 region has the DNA TGTGCCAGCAGTGAATGGCTGACGGGGCCCTACGAGCAGTACGTC.

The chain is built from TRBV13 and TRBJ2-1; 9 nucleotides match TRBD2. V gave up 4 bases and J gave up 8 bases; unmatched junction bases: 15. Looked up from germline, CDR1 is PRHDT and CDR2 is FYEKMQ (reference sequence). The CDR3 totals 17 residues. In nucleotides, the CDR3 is TGTGCCAGCAGCTCGCCCATTAGCGGGAGTATATCCGATGAGCAGTTCTTC. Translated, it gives CASSSPISGSISDEQFF.

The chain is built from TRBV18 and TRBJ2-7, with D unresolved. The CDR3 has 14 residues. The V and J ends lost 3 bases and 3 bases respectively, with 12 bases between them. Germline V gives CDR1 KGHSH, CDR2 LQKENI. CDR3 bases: TGTGCCAGCTCACCCTCTTCGGCTAACTACGAGCAGTACTTC. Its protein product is CASSPSSANYEQYF.

The CDR3 DNA follows: TGTGCCAGTAGTTTGGCGGGAAGGACTGAAGCTTTCTTT. Translated: CASSLAGRTEAFF. The chain is built from TRBV19 and TRBJ1-1, with D hard to call. The germline CDR1 and CDR2 sequences are LNHDA and SQIVND (reference sequence). V lost 5 bases and J lost 5, with 12 bases in between. The CDR3 has 13 residues.

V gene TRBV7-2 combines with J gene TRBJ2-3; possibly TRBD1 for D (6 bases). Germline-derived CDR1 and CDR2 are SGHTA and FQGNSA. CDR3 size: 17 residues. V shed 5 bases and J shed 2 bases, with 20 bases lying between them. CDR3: CASSQTGRTDYTDTQYF. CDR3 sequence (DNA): TGTGCCAGCAGCCAAACGGGCCGGACAGATTACACAGATACGCAGTATTTT.